The rows below give T cell receptor beta chains drawn from one sample of a study of T cell responses to AZD1222 COVID-19 vaccine. Assay used: immunoSEQ multiplex PCR; TCRdb lists only in-frame clones, some missing. Of 28,000 or so clones listed, 88% were seen once; the top ten hold roughly 2.5%. The sequencing here drew on peripheral blood, taken 28 days after the second AZD1222 dose. These receptors originate from an adult who received the AZD1222 COVID-19 vaccine. Both conserved end residues are part of each CDR3. A D gene is named only where the DNA matches it firmly. Size tells how often a clone was seen (once, few, many) or the class of an expanded clone, and some rows leave it out.

v_gene	d_gene	abundance	j_gene	CDR3nt	CDR3aa
TRBV5-1	.	.	TRBJ2-3	TGCGCCAGCAGCTTGGCGGGGGATACGCAGTATTTT	CASSLAGDTQYF
TRBV2	.	.	TRBJ2-1	TGTGCCAGCAGTGAAGTCTGGCCAGTAAACAATGAGCAGTTCTTC	CASSEVWPVNNEQFF
TRBV7-9	.	few	TRBJ1-1	TGTGCCAGCAGCTATCCAGGGTCGAGGAACACTGAAGCTTTCTTT	CASSYPGSRNTEAFF
TRBV10-3	TRBD1	.	TRBJ2-7	TGTGCCATCAGGAGCGGGGGACAGGGGGCTTACGAGCAGTACTTC	CAIRSGGQGAYEQYF
TRBV11-3	.	.	TRBJ2-1	TGTGCCAGCAGCCTAGGGGGGGCCTCCTACAATGAGCAGTTCTTC	CASSLGGASYNEQFF
TRBV19	.	.	TRBJ1-2	TGTGCCAGTACCAACAAAGACTATGGCTACACCTTC	CASTNKDYGYTF
TRBV12-1	.	.	TRBJ1-2	TGTGCCAGCAGCTTTAGACAGGACGGCTACACCTTC	CASSFRQDGYTF
TRBV9	TRBD1	.	TRBJ2-2	TGTGCCAGCAGCGTTGGACAGGGCTTCGCGGAGCTGTTTTTT	CASSVGQGFAELFF
TRBV7-9	.	.	TRBJ2-1	TGTGCCAGCAGTACAGGACAGACCTCCTACAATGAGCAGTTCTTC	CASSTGQTSYNEQFF
TRBV5-1	TRBD1	.	TRBJ2-3	TGCGCCAGCAGCTTGGCGGGACAGGGGGCGGTGGATACGCAGTATTTT	CASSLAGQGAVDTQYF
TRBV19	.	.	TRBJ1-4	TGTGCCAGTAACACAAAGGGAGGTATCAATGAAAAACTGTTTTTT	CASNTKGGINEKLFF
TRBV2	.	.	TRBJ2-3	TGTGCCAGCAGTGAACCCTTGTCAGATACGCAGTATTTT	CASSEPLSDTQYF
TRBV28	.	.	TRBJ1-1	TGTGCCAGCAGTCCCAGGGCCCTCTACACTGAAGCTTTCTTT	CASSPRALYTEAFF
TRBV19	TRBD1	.	TRBJ1-5	TGTGCCAGTAGTTCACAGGGGGCCGGGGGTCAGCCCCAGCATTTT	CASSSQGAGGQPQHF
TRBV19	.	.	TRBJ2-1	TGTGCCAGTAGTATAGATCAGTATGAGCAGTTCTTC	CASSIDQYEQFF
TRBV5-1	TRBD1	few	TRBJ2-7	TGCGCCAGCAGCTCGGGACAGGGGGGCTACGAGCAGTACTTC	CASSSGQGGYEQYF
TRBV7-6	TRBD2	.	TRBJ2-3	TGTGCCAGCAGCTTAGCCCTAGCGGGGTTTTCTAGCACAGATACGCAGTATTTT	CASSLALAGFSSTDTQYF